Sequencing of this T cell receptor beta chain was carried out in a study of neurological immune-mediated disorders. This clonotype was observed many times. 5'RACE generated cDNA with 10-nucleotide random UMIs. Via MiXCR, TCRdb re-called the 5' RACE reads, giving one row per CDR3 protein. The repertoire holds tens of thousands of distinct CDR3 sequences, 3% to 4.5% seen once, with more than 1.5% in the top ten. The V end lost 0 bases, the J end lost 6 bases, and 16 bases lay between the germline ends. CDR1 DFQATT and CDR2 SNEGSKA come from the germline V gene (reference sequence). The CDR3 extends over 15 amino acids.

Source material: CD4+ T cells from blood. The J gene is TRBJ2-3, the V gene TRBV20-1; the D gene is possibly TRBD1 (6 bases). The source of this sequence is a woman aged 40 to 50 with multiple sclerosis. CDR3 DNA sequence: TGCAGTGCTAGAGATCCCAGGGGCCGAGGGGATACGCAGTATTTT. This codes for CSARDPRGRGDTQYF.